These 18 T cell receptor beta chains originate from one sample sequenced in a study of CD8 T cells in ankylosing spondylitis. In TCRdb, the 5' RACE reads were re-called with MiXCR into one record per CDR3 protein. The table records approximately 25,000 distinct CDR3 sequences, about 17% of them present only once. The sample comprised blood. The receptors originated from a male donor with ankylosing spondylitis or in good health (not recorded which).

Ten or more counts support this clonotype. J is TRBJ2-3 and V is TRBV7-2; tentative D call: TRBD2 (5 bases). The germline V and J ends were trimmed by 3 bases and 4 bases, with 8 bases remaining between them. Germline-derived CDR1 and CDR2 are SGHTA and FQGNSA. This CDR3 region has 13 residues. The CDR3 DNA is TGTGCCAGCAGCTTGGTGCGGGCAGATACGCAGTATTTT. This translates into CASSLVRADTQYF.

This clonotype was seen many times. The chain is built from TRBV29-1 and TRBJ2-1; 13 bases are shared with TRBD2. The length of the CDR3 is 18 residues. Germline CDR1 SQVTM, CDR2 ANQGSEA. V lost 5 bases and J lost 2; bases outside the gene matches: 12. The CDR3 reads CSVKRTSGRVGTYNEQFF. DNA of the CDR3: TGCAGCGTTAAGAGGACTAGCGGGAGAGTAGGCACCTACAATGAGCAGTTCTTC.

Only a few counts were recorded for this clonotype. The chain is built from TRBV4-3 and TRBJ2-1, with 9 positions matching TRBD2. With 1 base clipped from V and 4 bases from J, the junction kept 5 bases outside the gene matches. CDR1 and CDR2 from the germline V gene are LGHNA and YSLEER. CDR3 size: 16 residues. The CDR3 sequence: CASSQVGGLAYNEQFF. Written as DNA, the CDR3 is TGCGCCAGCAGCCAAGTTGGCGGACTAGCGTACAATGAGCAGTTCTTC.

The table lists this clonotype with many counts. The chain employs TRBV20-1 and TRBJ2-3, with TRBD2 matching 9 bases. The CDR3 loop spans 16 amino acids. The V gene's germline CDR1 is DFQATT and CDR2 SNEGSKA (reference sequence). The J segment lost 1 base and the V segment lost 6 bases, leaving 11 bases of the junction unmatched. CDR3 in amino acids: CSATPPSGVGTDTQYF. The CDR3 nucleotides are TGCAGTGCCACCCCCCCTAGCGGGGTAGGCACAGATACGCAGTATTTT.

This clonotype was seen repeatedly, ten times or more. The chain joins TRBV4-3 to TRBJ2-1, with D unresolved. The CDR3 extends over 13 amino acids. CDR1 and CDR2 from the germline V gene are LGHNA and YSLEER. Trimming shortened V by 3 bases and J by 4 bases, and 7 bases separated the two germline ends. The CDR3 bases are TGCGCCAGCAGCCAGACGGAGTACAATGAGCAGTTCTTC. It codes for CASSQTEYNEQFF.

The gene calls are TRBV5-1 and TRBJ2-2, with D maybe TRBD2 (5 bases). Trimming took 2 bases from V and 4 from J, leaving 12 bases between them. The CDR3 is 15 residues long. Germline lookup yields CDR1 SGHRS and CDR2 YFSETQ. DNA for the CDR3: TGCGCCAGCAGCTTTGTGGTCCGGGGCACCGGGGAGCTGTTTTTT. It specifies CASSFVVRGTGELFF.

This clonotype appeared a few times. The J gene is TRBJ2-6, the V gene TRBV4-3; tentatively, D is TRBD2 (5 bases). Looked up from germline, CDR1 is LGHNA and CDR2 is YSLEER. V was cut by 2 bases and J by 1 base, with 9 bases left in between. This CDR3 has 16 amino acids. In nucleotides, the CDR3 is TGCGCCAGCAGCCAAACGACGGGGTCTGGGGCCAACGTCCTGACTTTC. Translating gives CASSQTTGSGANVLTF.

Ten or more counts support this clonotype. This chain links TRBV6-5 with TRBJ2-2; TRBD2 matches 7 bases. Per the germline V gene, CDR1 is MNHEY and CDR2 is SVGAGI. The V segment lost 8 bases and the J segment 8 bases; nucleotides outside the gene matches: 14. This CDR3 region has 15 residues. Here the CDR3 reads CASGSASGAFGELFF. CDR3 nucleotides: TGTGCCAGCGGCTCAGCTAGCGGTGCTTTTGGGGAGCTGTTTTTT.

This clonotype was seen a few times. The chain has TRBV3-1 and TRBJ2-5; 11 bases are a match to TRBD2. This CDR3 contains 17 residues. With 1 base clipped from V and 2 bases from J, the junction kept 6 bases outside the gene matches. Germline loops: CDR1 LGHDT, CDR2 YNNKEL (reference sequence). As DNA, the CDR3 is TGTGCCAGCAGCCAAGGACGTCTAGCGGGGGGACAAGAGACCCAGTACTTC. This translates into CASSQGRLAGGQETQYF.

The rearrangement uses TRBV29-1 and TRBJ1-1; possibly TRBD1 for D (5 bases). This CDR3 comprises 14 residues. Between the trimmed V and J ends, which lost 3 bases and 1 base, there was a span of 12 bases. From germline, CDR1 is SQVTM and CDR2 ANQGSEA. CDR3 sequence (DNA): TGCAGCGTTGACGGGGGAAGGGGGAACACTGAAGCTTTCTTT. Protein product: CSVDGGRGNTEAFF.

This clonotype appeared a few times. The chain combines TRBV7-2 with TRBJ2-7; 8 nucleotides agree with TRBD2. Trimming cost V 7 bases and J 4 bases; bases outside gene matches: 9. CDR1 is SGHTA, CDR2 FQGNSA, per germline. CDR3 length equals 14 residues. The CDR3 DNA is TGTGCCAGCAACGAAGAGCGGGGGCCGTACGAGCAGTACGTC. Translated, it gives CASNEERGPYEQYV.

This clonotype was counted at least ten times. The gene calls are TRBV7-8 and TRBJ1-5, with 12 bases matching TRBD1. The CDR3 is made up of 15 amino acids. From germline, CDR1 is SGHVS and CDR2 FQNEAQ. V dropped 5 bases and J dropped 6; count of bases not matched to a gene: 5. The chain's CDR3 is CASSRDRGPSQPQHF. CDR3 bases: TGTGCCAGCAGCAGGGACAGGGGGCCGAGTCAGCCCCAGCATTTT.

This clonotype has a handful of counts. This chain connects TRBV27 to TRBJ2-2; TRBD1 matches 8 bases. The V gene end was trimmed by 8 bases and the J gene end by 7 bases; junction bases not matched to a gene: 18. There are 17 residues in the CDR3. Germline CDR1 reads MNHEY; CDR2 reads SMNVEV (reference sequence). The CDR3 reads CASAVTLARGLNGELFF. The DNA of the CDR3 is TGTGCCAGCGCCGTCACTTTGGCCAGGGGGCTAAACGGGGAGCTGTTTTTT.

The chain recombines TRBV7-2 with TRBJ2-7; 10 bases match TRBD1. This CDR3 is built from 15 residues. J was trimmed by 6 bases and V by 3 bases; bases with no gene match: 8. CDR1 and CDR2 from the germline V gene are SGHTA and FQGNSA. As DNA, the CDR3 is TGTGCCAGCAGCTTCCCCGGGACAGGGGAATCCGAGCAGTACTTC. Its translation is CASSFPGTGESEQYF.

At least ten counts were recorded for this clonotype. V and J are TRBV29-1 and TRBJ2-5; D is uncertain. V was shortened by 5 bases and J by 1 base, with 8 bases between the two germline ends. Germline V gives CDR1 SQVTM, CDR2 ANQGSEA. The CDR3 has 12 amino acids. Here the CDR3 DNA reads TGCAGCGTTCTGGAGATCCAAGAGACCCAGTACTTC. It is translated as CSVLEIQETQYF. Full variable domain (rest looked up from reference TRBV29-1 and TRBJ2-5): SAVISQKPSRDICQRGTSLTIQCQVDSQVTMMFWYRQQPGQSLTLIATANQGSEATYESGFVIDKFPISRPNLTFSTLTVSNMSPEDSSIYLCSVLEIQETQYFGPGTRLLVL.

The sample holds many counts of this clonotype. CDR3 bases: TGCAGTGCTGGTCTGACTAGCGGGGGCACCGGGGAGCTGTTTTTT. Protein sequence: CSAGLTSGGTGELFF. The chain is built from TRBV20-1 and TRBJ2-2, with 12 positions matching TRBD2. Germline lookup yields CDR1 DFQATT and CDR2 SNEGSKA (reference sequence). This CDR3 region has 15 residues. The ends lost 5 bases at V and 4 bases at J; junction bases unmatched: 5.

With respect to this clonotype: Sequence at one end of the junction differs from germline and may be a read error. The chain couples TRBV7-6 to TRBJ1-5; no definite D call. Looked up from germline, CDR1 is SGHVS and CDR2 is FNYEAQ. There are 15 residues in the CDR3. The CDR3 loop reads CVSSLDGYSNQPQHF. CDR3 nucleotide sequence: TGTGTCAGCAGCTTAGATGGGTATAGCAATCAGCCCCAGCATTTT.

This clonotype appeared many times. This chain connects TRBV5-1 to TRBJ2-5; no definite D call. The CDR3 totals 13 residues. V was clipped by 1 base and J by 2 bases, with 6 bases between them. The V gene's germline CDR1 is SGHRS and CDR2 YFSETQ. The CDR3 DNA is TGCGCCAGCAGCTTGTACGGACAAGAGACCCAGTACTTC. Residues: CASSLYGQETQYF.